The 26 T cell receptor beta chains below all came from one sample that was sequenced in a study of blood T cell repertoires in COVID-19. TCRdb's copy holds only in-frame clones and misses some; the assay was immunoSEQ multiplex PCR. The sample lists some 120,000 clones, roughly 86% occurring once. Sequenced input: peripheral blood. All receptors derive from a human donor in a cohort sampled during active COVID-19.

The V call is TRBV12-3 or TRBV12-4, the J call TRBJ2-2; D may be TRBD1 (6 bases). Trimming shortened V by 8 bases and J by 6 bases, and 13 bases separated the two germline ends. This CDR3 has 13 amino acids. Written as DNA, the CDR3 is TGTGCCAGCGGGTATGAGGGGGCCGGGGAGCTGTTTTTT. This sequence encodes CASGYEGAGELFF.

The chain is built from TRBV3-1 (or the pseudogene TRBV3-2) and TRBJ1-3; TRBD1 matches 7 bases. Per germline, CDR1 LGHDT and CDR2 YNNKEL (reference sequence). The CDR3 is made up of 16 amino acids. Trimming cost V 0 bases and J 2 bases; bases outside gene matches: 4. The CDR3 loop is CASSQDLQGPGNTIYF. The CDR3 coding sequence is TGTGCCAGCAGCCAAGACCTACAGGGGCCTGGAAACACCATATATTTT.

The chain uses TRBV11-2 and TRBJ2-7; TRBD2 might be the D (6 bases). V gave up 3 bases and J gave up 3 bases, with 9 bases separating them. CDR1 and CDR2 from the germline V gene are SGHAT and FQNNGV. The CDR3 contains 13 residues. The CDR3 sequence: CASSFAGNYEQYF. The CDR3, as DNA: TGTGCCAGCAGCTTTGCGGGGAACTACGAGCAGTACTTC.

This chain uses TRBV2 with TRBJ2-4; no definite D call. Germline assignment: CDR1 SNHLY and CDR2 FYNNEI. The CDR3 extends over 12 amino acids. V shed 7 bases and J shed 2 bases, with 6 bases lying between them. The DNA for the CDR3 is TGTGCCAGCACTCTTTCCAAAAACATTCAGTACTTC. Its protein is CASTLSKNIQYF.

The CDR3 sequence is CASSIQGAILNTQYF. The DNA for the CDR3 is TGTGCCAGCAGCATCCAGGGGGCGATTTTGAATACGCAGTATTTT. The rearrangement links TRBV7-9 to TRBJ2-3; TRBD1 aligns across 8 bases. The CDR3 sequence is 15 residues long. The V gene end was trimmed by 5 bases and the J gene end by 7 bases; junction bases not matched to a gene: 11. Germline CDR1 reads SEHNR; CDR2 reads FQNEAQ (reference sequence).

The sample holds a few counts of this clone. The CDR3 loop is CASSNSGGSRETQYF. The CDR3 nucleotides are TGTGCCAGTAGTAACAGCGGGGGTTCAAGGGAGACCCAGTACTTC. The chain combines TRBV19 with TRBJ2-5; 8 bases are a match to TRBD2. This CDR3 region has 15 residues. V trimming: 4 bases; J trimming: 5 bases; junction bases outside the gene matches: 9. Germline V gene lookup returns CDR1 LNHDA and CDR2 SQIVND (reference sequence).

Only a few counts were recorded for this clone. V and J are TRBV5-4 and TRBJ2-2; TRBD2 is a possible D gene (6 bases). This CDR3 spans 16 amino acids. Germline V gene sequence: CDR1 SGHNT, CDR2 YYREEE (reference sequence). The ends were cut back, 4 bases at V and 3 bases at J, with 16 bases in the middle. In DNA, the CDR3 is TGTGCCAGCAGCCCGATGGGGCGGGGATACACCGGGGAGCTGTTTTTT. Protein product: CASSPMGRGYTGELFF. The full variable domain, completed using reference TRBV5-4 and TRBJ2-2, is ETGVTQSPTHLIKTRGQQVTLRCSSQSGHNTVSWYQQALGQGPQFIFQYYREEENGRGNFPPRFSGLQFPNYSSELNVNALELDDSALYLCASSPMGRGYTGELFFGEGSRLTVL.

This clone has more than one count but fewer than ten. The V gene is TRBV11-2, the J gene TRBJ1-3; D call uncertain. The ends were cut back, 1 base at V and 3 bases at J, with 13 bases in the middle. Germline V gene sequence: CDR1 SGHAT, CDR2 FQNNGV. The CDR3 spans 16 residues. The CDR3 region is CASSLGAGVHGNTIYF. The CDR3 DNA follows: TGTGCCAGCAGCTTAGGAGCCGGGGTTCATGGAAACACCATATATTTT.

The V gene is TRBV18, the J gene TRBJ2-7; 7 bases align to TRBD1. This CDR3 has 13 residues. J lost 5 bases, V lost 1 base, and 2 bases had no gene match. Germline lookup yields CDR1 KGHSH and CDR2 LQKENI. The DNA of the CDR3 is TGTGCCAGCTCACCACAGACAGGGAACGAGCAGTACTTC. This encodes CASSPQTGNEQYF.

This chain uses TRBV12-3 or TRBV12-4 with TRBJ1-1, with D perhaps TRBD1 (6 bases). CDR3 length: 13 residues. V lost 3 bases and J 4 bases, leaving 9 bases between the germline ends. For the CDR3, the DNA is TGTGCCAGCAGTTTTGGGGGCGGCACTGAAGCTTTCTTT. Translating it yields CASSFGGGTEAFF.

The chain carries TRBV20-1 and TRBJ2-1, with TRBD2 identical over 13 bases. The CDR3 extends over 15 amino acids. Germline V gives CDR1 DFQATT, CDR2 SNEGSKA (reference sequence). Trimming removed 3 bases from V and 9 bases from J; junction bases left unmatched: 8. DNA for the CDR3: TGCAGTGCTAGTCAACTAGCGGGGGGGCTCAGTGAGCAGTTCTTC. It yields the protein CSASQLAGGLSEQFF.

This chain joins TRBV21-1 and TRBJ2-7; whether TRBD2, the table's D call, matches the DNA was not checked. TRBV21-1 is a listed pseudogene. This CDR3 has 13 amino acids. Here the CDR3 DNA reads TGTGCCAGCAGTTTGTACGAGGAATACGAGCAGTACTTC. It is translated as CASSLYEEYEQYF.

The chain has TRBV6-5 and TRBJ1-5, with 7 bases matching TRBD1. CDR3 length: 15 amino acids. CDR1 is MNHEY, CDR2 SVGAGI, per germline. V shed 5 bases and J 2 bases; nucleotides not matched to a gene: 6. For the CDR3, the DNA is TGTGCCAGCAGTAGAGACAGGGCCGGCAATCAGCCCCAGCATTTT. It encodes CASSRDRAGNQPQHF.

The table lists this clone with a count of one. The genes are TRBV4-1 and TRBJ2-6; TRBD1 matches 7 bases. V lost 4 bases, J lost 1 base, and 1 base stayed unmatched. The germline V gene has CDR1 MGHRA and CDR2 YSYEKL. This CDR3 is built from 15 residues. The CDR3 is CASSPRGSGANVLTF. The CDR3 DNA sequence: TGCGCCAGCAGCCCCAGGGGGTCTGGGGCCAACGTCCTGACTTTC.

This clone was detected a few times. The chain employs TRBV5-6 and TRBJ2-1; D is uncertain. Germline CDR1 SGHDT, CDR2 YYEEEE. The V end was cut by 0 bases, the J end by 2 bases, with 6 bases between. The CDR3 has 14 residues. The CDR3 coding sequence is TGTGCCAGCAGCTTGGGGGCCGCCTACAATGAGCAGTTCTTC. Translated, it gives CASSLGAAYNEQFF.

The gene calls are TRBV18 and TRBJ2-3; D gene uncertain. Germline lookup yields CDR1 KGHSH and CDR2 LQKENI. CDR3 length equals 16 residues. Trimming removed 3 bases from V and 0 bases from J, with 13 bases in between. CDR3 residues: CASSPAEAPSTDTQYF. The CDR3 nucleotides are TGTGCCAGCTCACCTGCAGAGGCTCCAAGCACAGATACGCAGTATTTT.

The chain links TRBV3-1 (or the pseudogene TRBV3-2) to TRBJ1-2; the D gene is possibly TRBD1 (6 bases). The germline V and J ends were trimmed by 3 bases and 2 bases, with 10 bases remaining between them. CDR1 and CDR2 (germline): LGHDT, YNNKEL (reference sequence). The CDR3 consists of 14 residues. CDR3 nucleotide sequence: TGTGCCAGCAGCCACTGGGGGCAGAACTATGGCTACACCTTC. It is translated as CASSHWGQNYGYTF.

The J gene is TRBJ2-5, the V gene TRBV2; 10 bases line up with TRBD1. This CDR3 has 15 residues. After removal of 7 bases from V and 5 bases from J, the junction contained 10 bases not matched to a gene. CDR1 and CDR2 from the germline V gene are SNHLY and FYNNEI. Here the CDR3 DNA reads TGTGCCAGCAAGATGGACAGGGGGGGCCCCGAGACCCAGTACTTC. Translation: CASKMDRGGPETQYF.

This clone is a singleton in its sample. The genes are TRBV19 and TRBJ1-1; possibly TRBD1 for D (6 bases). Germline CDR1 and CDR2: LNHDA and SQIVND (reference sequence). CDR3 length: 12 residues. With 5 bases removed from V and 7 bases from J, the gap between germline ends came to 11 bases. DNA for the CDR3: TGTGCCAGTAGTGCCTCACAGGGTGAAGCTTTCTTT. It is translated as CASSASQGEAFF. Complete variable domain (other parts from reference TRBV19 and TRBJ1-1): DGGITQSPKYLFRKEGQNVTLSCEQNLNHDAMYWYRQDPGQGLRLIYYSQIVNDFQKGDIAEGYSVSREKKESFPLTVTSAQKNPTAFYLCASSASQGEAFFGQGTRLTVV.

The J gene is TRBJ1-4, the V gene TRBV7-9; D uncertain. The V gene's germline CDR1 is SEHNR and CDR2 FQNEAQ (reference sequence). The V and J ends lost 5 bases and 7 bases respectively, with 14 bases between them. CDR3 length: 14 amino acids. CDR3 region: CASSPGVSVEKLFF. The CDR3 DNA reads TGTGCCAGCAGCCCCGGGGTTAGTGTTGAAAAACTGTTTTTT.

This chain's CDR3 is CATGGTGLYEQYF. Written as DNA, the CDR3 is TGTGCCACCGGAGGGACAGGATTATACGAGCAGTACTTC. V gene TRBV19 combines with J gene TRBJ2-5, with TRBD1 identical over 8 bases. The J call is in doubt because the DNA end fits TRBJ2-7 better. In germline, CDR1 is LNHDA, CDR2 SQIVND (reference sequence). The CDR3 loop spans 13 amino acids.

V usage is TRBV7-8 and J usage is TRBJ2-1; 11 bases are a match to TRBD1. Germline lookup yields CDR1 SGHVS and CDR2 FQNEAQ. The CDR3 extends over 15 amino acids. J lost 12 bases, V lost 4 bases, and 11 bases had no gene match. CDR3 protein: CASSYRGTGGKGQFF. Written as DNA, the CDR3 is TGTGCCAGCAGCTATAGGGGGACAGGGGGGAAGGGGCAGTTCTTC. The full variable domain, in which reference TRBV7-8 and TRBJ2-1 provide the parts outside the CDR3, is GAGVSQSPRYKVAKRGQDVALRCDPISGHVSLFWYQQALGQGPEFLTYFQNEAQLDKSGLPSDRFFAERPEGSVSTLKIQRTQQEDSAVYLCASSYRGTGGKGQFFGPGTRLTVL.

The rearrangement joins TRBV6-5 to TRBJ1-6, with unresolved D. CDR1 MNHEY and CDR2 SVGAGI come from the germline V gene. V dropped 5 bases and J dropped 6 bases, with 14 bases sitting between them. The CDR3 extends over 15 amino acids. CDR3 in DNA: TGTGCCAGCAGTCCTTCGTACAGTCGTAATTCACCCCTCCACTTT. This gives the protein CASSPSYSRNSPLHF.

This clone was counted once. The chain has TRBV19 and TRBJ2-3; a possible D gene is TRBD2 (6 bases). The V end was cut by 3 bases, the J end by 5 bases, with 12 bases between. The CDR3 contains 14 residues. Looked up from germline, CDR1 is LNHDA and CDR2 is SQIVND (reference sequence). The CDR3 nucleotides are TGTGCCAGTAGTATTGCGGCGGGGAGAGATACGCAGTATTTT. It translates to CASSIAAGRDTQYF.

The chain carries TRBV7-9 and TRBJ2-1, with TRBD2 identical over 12 bases. The J segment lost 5 bases and the V segment lost 2 bases, leaving 7 bases of the junction unmatched. CDR3 length: 17 amino acids. From germline, CDR1 is SEHNR and CDR2 FQNEAQ (reference sequence). The CDR3 here is CASSLFSLAGGNNEQFF. Written as DNA, the CDR3 is TGTGCCAGCAGCTTATTTTCCCTAGCGGGGGGGAACAATGAGCAGTTCTTC.

This chain links TRBV9 with TRBJ2-3; tentative D call: TRBD1 (7 bases). CDR3 size: 12 residues. Germline V CDR1 and CDR2: SGDLS, YYNGEE. V gave up 4 bases and J gave up 7 bases, with 10 bases separating them. In nucleotides, the CDR3 is TGTGCCAGCAGCCCAGGGGGGAATACGCAGTATTTT. Its protein is CASSPGGNTQYF.